What follows are 17 T cell receptor beta chains derived from one specimen sequenced in a study of blood T cells in healthy people across ages. Primed by a sample-barcoded 5' primer and a J-beta primer mix, a second PCR proceeded for about 7 to 11 cycles. TCRdb used MiXCR to reprocess the 5' RACE reads, holding one entry per CDR3 protein. Of 550,000 to 750,000 distinct CDR3 sequences listed, approximately 21% are singletons. The sample taken for sequencing was blood. These receptors were collected from a man between 70 and 80 years old in good health.

The sample holds a few counts of this clonotype. With a much larger clone just one base away, this may be a read error. The V gene is TRBV11-2, the J gene TRBJ2-5, with 9 bases that match TRBD2. V was clipped by 0 bases and J by 2 bases; unmatched bases: 1. Germline values: CDR1 SGHAT, CDR2 FQNNGV. The CDR3 sequence is 15 residues long. CDR3 sequence reads: CASSLETSGQETQYF. The CDR3 DNA reads as TGTGCCAGCAGCTTAGAGACTAGCGGACAAGAGACCCAGTACTTC.

V is TRBV19 and J is TRBJ1-1; no clear D gene. This CDR3 spans 12 amino acids. CDR1 LNHDA and CDR2 SQIVND come from the germline V gene (reference sequence). V lost 3 bases and J lost 5, with 7 bases in between. CDR3: CASSMRRTEAFF. The CDR3 DNA sequence: TGTGCCAGTAGTATGAGGAGGACTGAAGCTTTCTTT.

In the case of this clonotype: This may arise from a read error, as a much more abundant clone is one base away. The chain links TRBV5-1 to TRBJ2-2; 9 bases are shared with TRBD2. The CDR3 has 15 residues. In germline, CDR1 is SGHRS, CDR2 YFSETQ. J gave up 4 bases and V 5 bases, and 6 bases lay outside the gene matches. Written as DNA, the CDR3 is TGCGCCAGCAGTGCTAGCGGGACCAGCACCGGGGAGCTGTTTTTT. This translates into CASSASGTSTGELFF.

The V call is TRBV2, the J call TRBJ1-4, with TRBD1 identical over 9 bases. Trimming cost V 7 bases and J 5 bases; bases outside gene matches: 8. This CDR3 spans 15 amino acids. In germline, CDR1 is SNHLY, CDR2 FYNNEI. In nucleotides, the CDR3 is TGTGCCAGCAATCTACAGGGGGCTCGGAATGAAAAACTGTTTTTT. It is translated as CASNLQGARNEKLFF.

This chain uses TRBV5-1 with TRBJ1-4; the D is unclear. The CDR3 length is 15 residues. From germline, CDR1 is SGHRS and CDR2 YFSETQ. Trimming cost V 6 bases and J 8 bases, with 20 bases left between them. The CDR3 spells CASTFGGPSLEKLFF. CDR3 sequence (DNA): TGCGCCAGCACTTTCGGAGGGCCCTCCTTAGAAAAACTGTTTTTT. The full variable domain, with the rest looked up from reference TRBV5-1 and TRBJ1-4, is KAGVTQTPRYLIKTRGQQVTLSCSPISGHRSVSWYQQTPGQGLQFLFEYFSETQRNKGNFPGRFSGRQFSNSRSEMNVSTLELGDSALYLCASTFGGPSLEKLFFGSGTQLSVL.

The V gene is TRBV5-1, the J gene TRBJ1-4; D gene ambiguous. The germline V gene has CDR1 SGHRS and CDR2 YFSETQ. V lost 0 bases and J lost 8, with 14 bases in between. The CDR3 covers 15 residues. The CDR3 sequence: CASSLDPGSKEKLFF. The CDR3 DNA is TGCGCCAGCAGCTTGGATCCGGGGTCGAAGGAAAAACTGTTTTTT.

The chain is built from TRBV27 and TRBJ1-1; no firm D call. Trimming took off 6 bases at V and 2 bases at J, with 7 bases between the two ends. Germline V gives CDR1 MNHEY, CDR2 SMNVEV (reference sequence). This CDR3 comprises 12 residues. The CDR3 coding sequence is TGTGCCAGCAGCAACGGCAACACTGAAGCTTTCTTT. This sequence encodes CASSNGNTEAFF.

The chain carries TRBV20-1 and TRBJ2-5; 10 bases map to TRBD2. The germline CDR1 and CDR2 sequences are DFQATT and SNEGSKA (reference sequence). Trimming removed 0 bases from V and 5 bases from J; junction bases left unmatched: 9. The CDR3 has 16 amino acids. CDR3 DNA: TGCAGTGCTAGAGACCTCCTAGCGGGAGTGCGGGAGACCCAGTACTTC. This sequence encodes CSARDLLAGVRETQYF.

In its sample, this clonotype was seen many times. This chain connects TRBV4-2 to TRBJ2-7; TRBD1 aligns across 8 bases. Germline lookup yields CDR1 LGHNA and CDR2 YNFKEQ. V lost 1 base to trimming and J lost 0 bases; unmatched junction nucleotides: 5. The CDR3 is made up of 16 amino acids. Here the CDR3 reads CASSQVAGTGSYEQYF. The CDR3, as DNA: TGTGCCAGCAGCCAAGTTGCCGGGACAGGCTCCTACGAGCAGTACTTC.

Concerning this clonotype: Germline and junction disagree at one end, which may indicate a read error. The chain is built from TRBV20-1 and TRBJ2-1; D possibly matches TRBD1 or TRBD2 (6 bases each). Germline-derived CDR1 and CDR2 are DFQATT and SNEGSKA (reference sequence). The CDR3 has 14 amino acids. This CDR3 is CSARGGSGIGEQFF. CDR3 bases: TGCAGCGCTAGAGGGGGGTCGGGTATCGGTGAGCAGTTCTTC.

This clonotype turned up a few times. CDR3 in amino acids: CASNYYPDEQFF. In DNA, the CDR3 is TGTGCCAGCAACTACTACCCGGATGAGCAGTTCTTC. This chain links TRBV6-6 with TRBJ2-1; no clear D gene. This CDR3 region has 12 residues. V lost 7 bases, J lost 8 bases, and 12 bases lay in between. CDR1 MNHNY and CDR2 SVGAGI come from the germline V gene (reference sequence).

There are a few counts of this clonotype. The chain couples TRBV5-1 to TRBJ2-3; the D is unclear. The CDR3 length is 14 residues. The V end was cut by 4 bases, the J end by 3 bases, with 12 bases between. Germline V gene lookup returns CDR1 SGHRS and CDR2 YFSETQ. The CDR3 region is CASSPFSRTDTQYF. The CDR3 region has the DNA TGCGCCAGCAGCCCCTTCTCTAGAACAGATACGCAGTATTTT. The whole variable domain, remainder taken from reference TRBV5-1 and TRBJ2-3, is KAGVTQTPRYLIKTRGQQVTLSCSPISGHRSVSWYQQTPGQGLQFLFEYFSETQRNKGNFPGRFSGRQFSNSRSEMNVSTLELGDSALYLCASSPFSRTDTQYFGPGTRLTVL.

The sample holds a few counts of this clonotype. The V and J genes are TRBV20-1 and TRBJ1-1, with D hard to call. There are 16 residues in the CDR3. Germline V CDR1 and CDR2: DFQATT, SNEGSKA (reference sequence). V dropped 0 bases and J dropped 4 bases, with 18 bases sitting between them. The CDR3 region has the DNA TGCAGTGCTAGAGATTCAGGACTGCTTGACCGCACTGAAGCTTTCTTT. Protein product: CSARDSGLLDRTEAFF.

The J gene is TRBJ2-7, the V gene TRBV29-1, with TRBD1 matching 9 bases. Unmatched junction bases numbered 8, after V lost 6 bases and J lost 2 bases. CDR3 length: 14 residues. CDR1 is SQVTM and CDR2 is ANQGSEA in the germline V gene. The CDR3 region is CSVAWTGEAYEQYF. DNA of the CDR3: TGCAGCGTAGCCTGGACAGGGGAGGCCTACGAGCAGTACTTC.

This clonotype turned up a few times. The chain links TRBV2 to TRBJ2-1, with D possibly being TRBD2 (5 bases). This CDR3 has 15 amino acids. CDR1 and CDR2 from the germline V gene are SNHLY and FYNNEI. Between the trimmed V and J ends, which lost 7 bases and 4 bases, there was a span of 17 bases. The CDR3 reads CASILRKLVYNEQFF. For the CDR3, the DNA is TGTGCCAGCATCCTTCGGAAACTAGTGTACAATGAGCAGTTCTTC.

Concerning this clonotype: The conserved phenylalanine or tryptophan normally closing the CDR3 is absent here, so this likely arose from a read error. The V and J genes are TRBV18 and TRBJ1-5; D might be TRBD1 (5 bases). V was cut by 6 bases and J by 2 bases, with 14 bases left in between. Germline V gene lookup returns CDR1 KGHSH and CDR2 LQKENI. The CDR3 is 15 residues long. The CDR3, as DNA: TGTGCCAGCTCCATTGACAGTAGGGGCAATCAGCCCCAGCATCTT. Translated, it gives CASSIDSRGNQPQHL.

The chain combines TRBV7-2 with TRBJ2-2, with 7 bases identical to TRBD2. From germline, CDR1 is SGHTA and CDR2 FQGNSA. This CDR3 comprises 15 residues. V shed 3 bases and J 2 bases; nucleotides not matched to a gene: 3. CDR3 in amino acids: CASSFPSGNTGELFF. The CDR3 bases are TGTGCCAGCAGCTTTCCTAGCGGCAACACCGGGGAGCTGTTTTTT.